One sample yielded the 2 T cell receptor beta chains listed below, sequenced in a study of T cells in Graves' hyperthyroidism and ophthalmopathy. The source material, RNA transcripts, was used to amplify TCR beta CDR3 regions. HTBI primers were the set used in a first-round RT-PCR of the TCR CDR3. TCRdb reprocessed the multiplex PCR reads with MiXCR, giving one entry per CDR3 protein. The sample includes about 350,000 distinct CDR3 sequences, roughly 14% of them seen just once. The sequencing sample was made of blood. Every receptor here comes from a woman aged 25 to 39 with Graves' hyperthyroidism.

This clonotype has only a few counts. Relative to the germline gene, one junction end is altered; a read error may explain this. The chain combines TRBV5-1 with TRBJ2-1, with unresolved D. The CDR3 totals 15 residues. The germline gives CDR1 SGHRS, CDR2 YFSETQ. In nucleotides, the CDR3 is TGCGCCAGCAGCTTGGACGAGAATACCTACAATGAGCAGTCCTTC. Translating it yields CASSLDENTYNEQSF. Complete variable domain (other parts from reference TRBV5-1 and TRBJ2-1): KAGVTQTPRYLIKTRGQQVTLSCSPISGHRSVSWYQQTPGQGLQFLFEYFSETQRNKGNFPGRFSGRQFSNSRSEMNVSTLELGDSALYLCASSLDENTYNEQSFGPGTRLTVL.

This clonotype was seen repeatedly, ten times or more. The rearrangement joins TRBV20-1 to TRBJ2-5; 11 nucleotides align to TRBD2. Per the germline V gene, CDR1 is DFQATT and CDR2 is SNEGSKA (reference sequence). The ends lost 3 bases at V and 2 bases at J; junction bases unmatched: 8. The CDR3 is made up of 16 amino acids. This CDR3 reads CSARGTSGLPQETQYF. As DNA, the CDR3 is TGCAGTGCTAGGGGGACTAGCGGTCTGCCTCAAGAGACCCAGTACTTC.